The 26 T cell receptor beta chains given below trace back to one sample, sequenced in a study of T cells expressing NK-cell markers. Each CDR3 protein gets one entry in TCRdb, which reprocessed the 5' RACE reads and gives no DNA. Its clone listing holds 500,000 to 700,000 distinct CDR3 sequences. Source material: blood T cells: a sorted CD56 or NKG2C T cell subset, CD4+ or CD8+ T cells, or bulk PBMC T cells (not recorded which). Source of these receptors: a man between 18 and 29 years old in good health.

This chain joins TRBV5-1 and TRBJ2-3; TCRdb names TRBD2, which stays unverified in the absence of DNA. Germline values: CDR1 SGHRS, CDR2 YFSETQ. The length of the CDR3 is 16 residues. Here the CDR3 reads CASSSWTSGGDDTQYF.

The J gene is TRBJ2-1, the V gene TRBV2; TCRdb reports TRBD1, a call that lacks DNA to check it against. Germline V gives CDR1 SNHLY, CDR2 FYNNEI. This CDR3 has 15 amino acids. CDR3 sequence reads: CASSDGGTRSNEQFF.

The J gene is TRBJ2-7, the V gene TRBV5-1; the TCRdb D gene call, TRBD1, has no DNA to confirm it. From germline, CDR1 is SGHRS and CDR2 YFSETQ. CDR3 size: 16 residues. CDR3 region: CASSISDRGRAHEQYF.

V gene TRBV3-1 combines with J gene TRBJ2-1; TCRdb gives TRBD2 as the D gene, but with no DNA this cannot be confirmed. CDR1 LGHDT and CDR2 YNNKEL come from the germline V gene (reference sequence). This CDR3 region has 14 residues. CDR3 in amino acids: CASSLRLAANEQFF.

The rearrangement links TRBV12-3 or TRBV12-4 to TRBJ1-5; TCRdb designates TRBD1, a call that cannot be tested without DNA. The CDR3 is made up of 17 amino acids. The CDR3 reads CASSLSLGGNSNQPQHF.

The chain couples TRBV6-1 to TRBJ1-5; TCRdb outputs TRBD1, but without DNA this stays unchecked. Germline CDR1 and CDR2: MNHNS and SASEGT. The CDR3 runs to 15 residues. CDR3 sequence: CASSVYRDGNQPQHF.

The CDR3 here is CASSSAGGLDEQYF. This chain links TRBV7-2 with TRBJ2-7; TCRdb gives TRBD2 as the D gene, but with no DNA this cannot be confirmed. The CDR3 totals 14 residues. Looked up from germline, CDR1 is SGHTA and CDR2 is FQGNSA.

This rearrangement joins TRBV12-3 or TRBV12-4 to TRBJ2-1; TCRdb names TRBD2, which stays unverified in the absence of DNA. The CDR3 is 12 residues long. CDR3 residues: CASSRTSGEQFF.

The rearrangement uses TRBV28 and TRBJ2-5; the D gene TCRdb calls, TRBD1, cannot be checked with no DNA. This CDR3 has 13 residues. Germline V gene data show CDR1 as MDHEN and CDR2 as SYDVKM. CDR3 residues: CAKSPGGGGTQYF. Filled out from reference TRBV28 and TRBJ2-5, the complete variable domain reads DVKVTQSSRYLVKRTGEKVFLECVQDMDHENMFWYRQDPGLGLRLIYFSYDVKMKEKGDIPEGYSVSREKKERFSLILESASTNQTSMYLCAKSPGGGGTQYFGPGTRLLVL.

V gene TRBV27 combines with J gene TRBJ2-1; TCRdb's D call, TRBD1, is unchecked because there is no DNA. The CDR3 spans 15 residues. Looked up from germline, CDR1 is MNHEY and CDR2 is SMNVEV (reference sequence). The CDR3 sequence: CASSSDKAPYNEQFF.

V gene TRBV12-3 or TRBV12-4 combines with J gene TRBJ2-7; the D gene TCRdb calls, TRBD1, cannot be checked with no DNA. The length of the CDR3 is 13 residues. The CDR3 protein is CASSQHRVGEQYF.

The gene calls are TRBV7-2 and TRBJ1-1. Germline loops: CDR1 SGHTA, CDR2 FQGNSA. This CDR3 has 16 residues. The CDR3: CASSLVYRGRGTEAFF.

The chain has TRBV6-2 or TRBV6-3 and TRBJ2-2. The CDR3 is 12 residues long. Germline V CDR1 and CDR2: MNHEY, SVGEGT. The CDR3 protein is CASCMHGGELFF.

The rearrangement links TRBV6-5 to TRBJ1-3. Germline lookup yields CDR1 MNHEY and CDR2 SVGAGI. The CDR3 covers 15 residues. The CDR3 here is CASSYESVSGNTIYF.

CDR3 in amino acids: CASSLSSNGYEQYF. This chain links TRBV7-9 with TRBJ2-7; the TCRdb call, TRBD2, lacks DNA for checking. The CDR3 length is 14 residues. The germline V gene has CDR1 SEHNR and CDR2 FQNEAQ (reference sequence).

CDR3 sequence: CASSYSKGTGTDNEQFF. V usage is TRBV6-5 and J usage is TRBJ2-1; TCRdb reports TRBD1, a call that lacks DNA to check it against. Germline V gives CDR1 MNHEY, CDR2 SVGAGI. The CDR3 loop spans 17 amino acids.

The rearrangement links TRBV30 to TRBJ2-1. CDR1 is GTSNPN, CDR2 SVGIG, per germline (reference sequence). The CDR3 runs to 11 residues. The CDR3 region is CAWSPLDEQFF. The variable domain in full, completed from reference TRBV30 and TRBJ2-1, reads SQTIHQWPATLVQPVGSPLSLECTVEGTSNPNLYWYRQAAGRGLQLLFYSVGIGQISSEVPQNLSASRPQDRQFILSSKKLLLSDSGFYLCAWSPLDEQFFGPGTRLTVL.

The chain uses TRBV20-1 and TRBJ1-2. Germline V gene lookup returns CDR1 DFQATT and CDR2 SNEGSKA (reference sequence). This CDR3 region has 12 residues. CDR3 loop: CSALSPDYGYTF.

V usage is TRBV2 and J usage is TRBJ2-1; TCRdb proposes TRBD2, but this gene call is untestable without DNA. Germline lookup yields CDR1 SNHLY and CDR2 FYNNEI. This CDR3 comprises 18 residues. This CDR3 reads CASSVRLAGGVGHNEQFF.

The chain recombines TRBV18 with TRBJ2-1; there is no DNA to check the TCRdb D call of TRBD1. The CDR3 totals 14 residues. Germline assignment: CDR1 KGHSH and CDR2 LQKENI. This CDR3 is CASSPGQGGGEQFF.

The chain has TRBV7-2 and TRBJ2-2; the TCRdb call, TRBD2, lacks DNA for checking. The CDR3 is 15 amino acids. Germline CDR1 reads SGHTA; CDR2 reads FQGNSA. The CDR3 sequence is CASVGLAAGTGELFF.

V usage is TRBV28 and J usage is TRBJ2-1; TCRdb selects TRBD2, and the lack of DNA leaves this call unchecked. In germline, CDR1 is MDHEN, CDR2 SYDVKM. This CDR3 is built from 15 residues. The CDR3 spells CASSFTGLASNEQFF.

This chain connects TRBV28 to TRBJ1-1. Germline loops: CDR1 MDHEN, CDR2 SYDVKM. CDR3 size: 11 residues. The CDR3 reads CASTLDFEAFF.

This chain connects TRBV4-2 to TRBJ2-3; TCRdb outputs TRBD2, but without DNA this stays unchecked. The CDR3 runs 19 residues. Germline assignment: CDR1 LGHNA and CDR2 YNFKEQ. This chain's CDR3 is CASSQVGAGTSGRTDTQYF.

The chain employs TRBV5-6 and TRBJ1-2; the D call from TCRdb, TRBD1, cannot be confirmed without DNA. Germline assignment: CDR1 SGHDT and CDR2 YYEEEE. CDR3 length: 17 residues. CDR3 amino acids: CASSLERDREGNYGYTF.

The genes are TRBV27 and TRBJ1-2. The CDR3 consists of 12 residues. Germline CDR1 MNHEY, CDR2 SMNVEV (reference sequence). CDR3 amino acids: CARHRPPYGYTF.